This T cell receptor beta chain is from a study of cytomegalovirus exposure and HLA in healthy donors. Across the whole study: An earlier analysis identified some 110 million unique TCR beta sequences in about 180 million T cells. For the approximately 420 genotyped donors, 75% to 90% fell within the Caucasian-associated ancestry cluster.

It was with 60 Vbeta and 13 Jbeta primers that the PCR ran. Method: immunoSEQ multiplex PCR; TCRdb's copy keeps in-frame clones and lacks some. The sample has about 160,000 clones, approximately 78% seen once. This clone appeared once. This TCR derives from a male donor in good health and CMV-seropositive. The material sequenced was PBMCs.

CDR3 loop: CAISDGGASTEAFF. The CDR3 region has the DNA TGTGCCATCAGTGACGGAGGGGCATCTACTGAAGCTTTCTTT. The chain couples TRBV10-3 to TRBJ1-1; tentative D call: TRBD1 (5 bases). The CDR3 sequence is 14 residues long. V gave up 3 bases and J gave up 5 bases, with 13 bases separating them. In germline, CDR1 is ENHRY, CDR2 SYGVKD.